This TCR beta chain was retrieved from a study of OX40 agonist ivuxolimab in advanced cancers. Study-level background: The patients received ivuxolimab by intravenous route every 2 weeks at 0.01 to 10 mg/kg.

Method: immunoSEQ multiplex PCR; TCRdb's copy keeps in-frame clones and lacks some. This sample has under 85,000 clones, with roughly 85% found just once. This clone was recorded once. Germline V gene lookup returns CDR1 LNHDA and CDR2 SQIVND (reference sequence). This CDR3 is 16 amino acids long. After removal of 7 bases from V and 5 bases from J, the junction contained 16 bases not matched to a gene. The gene calls are TRBV19 and TRBJ1-1; 7 bases are shared with TRBD1. The material sequenced was CD4+ or CD8+ T cells sorted from blood, taken in a trial of the OX40 agonist ivuxolimab. The TCR originated in an adult with an advanced solid tumor such as melanoma, head and neck, liver or kidney cancer. Here the CDR3 reads CASTQQGGGSGTEAFF. The CDR3 DNA reads as TGTGCCAGTACTCAACAAGGGGGCGGCAGCGGGACTGAAGCTTTCTTT.